The clone carrying this TCR beta chain was seen just once. This specimen comes from a study of blood T cell repertoires in COVID-19. Some clones are missing from TCRdb's copy, which holds only in-frame ones; the method was immunoSEQ multiplex PCR. The data contain 100,000 to 150,000 clones, 85% of them seen just once; the ten biggest clones take up approximately 6.6%. The sequenced sample was peripheral blood. The source of this sequence is a man aged 80 or over with active or convalescent COVID-19.

The CDR3 sequence: CASSETRGYNSPLHF. CDR3 DNA sequence: TGTGCCAGCAGTGAGACCAGGGGATATAATTCACCCCTCCACTTT. The chain is built from TRBV25-1 and TRBJ1-6, with D tentatively TRBD1 (6 bases). This CDR3 spans 15 amino acids. CDR1 is MGHDK, CDR2 SYGVNS, per germline. With 3 bases removed from V and 4 bases from J, the gap between germline ends came to 10 bases.